The clone carrying this T cell receptor beta chain turned up a few times. Its antigen is not identified. This record comes from a study of cytotoxic CD8 clonotypes in ibrutinib-treated CLL. Broader study findings: Clonality at baseline surpassed age-matched healthy donors and tracked circulating CD8+ T-cell counts.

Clones were sequenced by immunoSEQ multiplex PCR, and TCRdb holds only the in-frame ones, with some missing. This table holds approximately 320,000 clones, roughly 70% found once. The TCR comes from a human donor with chronic lymphocytic leukemia. Material: PBMCs, obtained after 36 months of ibrutinib treatment.

The CDR3 bases are TGCGCCAGCAGGCATACAGGGAGTTTAGATGAAAAACTGTTTTTT. Protein product: CASRHTGSLDEKLFF. The gene calls are TRBV5-1 and TRBJ1-4, with D possibly being TRBD1 (6 bases). CDR3 length equals 15 residues. V lost 5 bases and J lost 6, with 17 bases in between. Germline values: CDR1 SGHRS, CDR2 YFSETQ.